These T cell receptor beta chains were read from a single sample in a study of graft-versus-host responses after intestinal transplantation. Assay: immunoSEQ multiplex PCR; the TCRdb copy retains only in-frame clones and omits some. The top ten hold more than 4% of the sample, which has nearly 9,000 clones, under 35% seen once. The sample here was alloreactive CD8+ T cells from a mixed lymphocyte reaction culture, taken before transplantation. The receptor source for this set is a human patient who was an organ donor for intestinal transplantation. The CDR3 runs from the conserved cysteine through the conserved F or W. D genes are given only for firm matches. Size values are once, few and many counts, or a class for expanded clones, and some rows have none.

D gene: TRBD2; J gene: TRBJ2-1; clone size: NA; V gene: TRBV7-2; CDR3 DNA: TGTGCCAGCAGCTTCATTAGCGGGGGTGAATTGAATGAGCAGTTCTTC; CDR3 protein: CASSFISGGELNEQFF
D gene: TRBD1; J gene: TRBJ2-7; clone size: NA; V gene: TRBV27; CDR3 DNA: TGTGCCAGCAGCTTGGGACAGACCTACGAGCAGTACTTC; CDR3 protein: CASSLGQTYEQYF
D gene: NA; J gene: TRBJ2-7; clone size: NA; V gene: TRBV6-5; CDR3 DNA: TGTGCCAGCAGCTACGGGACTCCTAACTACGAGCAGTACTTC; CDR3 protein: CASSYGTPNYEQYF
D gene: NA; J gene: TRBJ2-2; clone size: few; V gene: TRBV6-6; CDR3 DNA: TGTGCCAGCAGTTACGTCACCGGGGAGCTGTTTTTT; CDR3 protein: CASSYVTGELFF
D gene: NA; J gene: TRBJ2-7; clone size: NA; V gene: TRBV13; CDR3 DNA: TGTGCCAGCAGTCAAGGGAACCTCGTAAACCACGAGCAGTACTTC; CDR3 protein: CASSQGNLVNHEQYF
D gene: NA; J gene: TRBJ1-2; clone size: few; V gene: TRBV11-1; CDR3 DNA: TGTGCCAGCAGCCCGCTCGAGGGGGATCCGGGTGGCTACACCTTC; CDR3 protein: CASSPLEGDPGGYTF
D gene: TRBD1; J gene: TRBJ1-1; clone size: few; V gene: TRBV5-1; CDR3 DNA: TGCGCCAGCAGCTGGACAGGGGGCACTGAAGCTTTCTTT; CDR3 protein: CASSWTGGTEAFF
D gene: NA; J gene: TRBJ1-1; clone size: few; V gene: TRBV5-4; CDR3 DNA: TGTGCCAGCAGGGATATGACAGGCATGAACACTGAAGCTTTCTTT; CDR3 protein: CASRDMTGMNTEAFF
D gene: NA; J gene: TRBJ1-6; clone size: NA; V gene: TRBV6-5; CDR3 DNA: TGTGCCAGCAGTTATAATTCACCCCTCCACTTT; CDR3 protein: CASSYNSPLHF
D gene: TRBD1; J gene: TRBJ2-1; clone size: medium-sized; V gene: TRBV2; CDR3 DNA: TGTGCCAGCAGCCCTACAGGGGGCTCCTACAATGAGCAGTTCTTC; CDR3 protein: CASSPTGGSYNEQFF
D gene: TRBD1; J gene: TRBJ1-2; clone size: NA; V gene: TRBV27; CDR3 DNA: TGTGCCAGCAGTTTTGGGACAGGGGTCAGCTACACCTTC; CDR3 protein: CASSFGTGVSYTF
D gene: NA; J gene: TRBJ2-7; clone size: medium-sized; V gene: TRBV27; CDR3 DNA: TGTGCCAGCAGTTTTGGGGCTAGCCCCTCCTACGAGCAGTACTTC; CDR3 protein: CASSFGASPSYEQYF
D gene: TRBD2; J gene: TRBJ2-7; clone size: NA; V gene: TRBV29-1; CDR3 DNA: TGCAGCGTCGAAGACCCCGGGGAGGGCGAGGACTACGAGCAGTACTTC; CDR3 protein: CSVEDPGEGEDYEQYF
D gene: TRBD1; J gene: TRBJ2-1; clone size: NA; V gene: TRBV14; CDR3 DNA: TGTGCCAGCAGCCAAGTCGGGACAGGGAACGATGAGCAGTTCTTC; CDR3 protein: CASSQVGTGNDEQFF
D gene: NA; J gene: TRBJ2-3; clone size: medium-sized; V gene: TRBV6-6; CDR3 DNA: TGTGCCAGCAGCCCCCGCACAGATACGCAGTATTTT; CDR3 protein: CASSPRTDTQYF
D gene: TRBD1; J gene: TRBJ2-7; clone size: NA; V gene: TRBV28; CDR3 DNA: TGTGCCAGCAGTCCCGGGACAGGGGCCTACGAGCAGTACTTC; CDR3 protein: CASSPGTGAYEQYF
D gene: NA; J gene: TRBJ1-3; clone size: medium-sized; V gene: TRBV2; CDR3 DNA: TGTGCCAGCAGCCTGGGCCTCCCCGGGCCTGGAAACACCATATATTTT; CDR3 protein: CASSLGLPGPGNTIYF